A selection of T cell receptor beta chains follows, all from one sample in a study of T cells in Graves' hyperthyroidism and ophthalmopathy. One entry per CDR3 protein, called by TCRdb with MiXCR from the multiplex PCR reads. The repertoire consists of fewer than 900,000 distinct CDR3 sequences, with about a sixth occurring once and the leading ten covering under 8.5%. Sample: blood. The receptors were gathered from a man aged 18 to 29 with Graves' hyperthyroidism. Both conserved end residues are part of each CDR3. The D gene is left open where the match is weak. Clone size, where shown, is once, few, many, or a class for clones that have expanded.

V: TRBV19; J: TRBJ1-4; size: few; D: TRBD1; CDR3: CASSTKGQGAREKLFF; DNA: TGTGCCAGTAGTACCAAGGGACAGGGGGCGAGAGAAAAACTGTTTTTT
V: TRBV28; J: TRBJ1-1; size: .; D: TRBD1; CDR3: CASSFPGQDMAEAFF; DNA: TGTGCCAGCAGTTTTCCGGGACAGGATATGGCTGAAGCTTTCTTT
V: TRBV4-1; J: TRBJ1-2; size: few; D: .; CDR3: CASSRLGVHGYTF; DNA: TGCGCCAGCAGCCGTCTAGGGGTTCATGGCTACACCTTC
V: TRBV7-2; J: TRBJ1-2; size: .; D: .; CDR3: CASSLEGKVLNYGYTF; DNA: TGTGCCAGCAGCTTAGAGGGGAAGGTCCTTAACTATGGCTACACCTTC
V: TRBV7-8; J: TRBJ2-1; size: many; D: .; CDR3: CASSGGWLYNEQFF; DNA: TGTGCCAGCAGCGGGGGCTGGTTGTACAATGAGCAGTTCTTC
V: TRBV7-2; J: TRBJ2-7; size: .; D: .; CDR3: CASSLAITPRGGYEQYF; DNA: TGTGCCAGCAGCTTAGCGATAACTCCCCGGGGCGGGTACGAGCAGTACTTC
V: TRBV15; J: TRBJ1-1; size: many; D: .; CDR3: CATSKTIVGVTKNTEAFF; DNA: TGTGCCACCAGCAAAACTATTGTTGGGGTAACGAAGAACACTGAAGCTTTCTTT
V: TRBV7-9; J: TRBJ2-5; size: few; D: TRBD1; CDR3: CASSPGWGQAIQETQYF; DNA: TGTGCCAGCAGTCCAGGTTGGGGACAGGCGATTCAAGAGACCCAGTACTTC
V: TRBV5-1; J: TRBJ1-2; size: many; D: .; CDR3: CASSPGDVLNYGYTF; DNA: TGCGCCAGCAGCCCCGGGGATGTACTTAACTATGGCTACACCTTC
V: TRBV7-2; J: TRBJ1-5; size: .; D: .; CDR3: CASSLGGYQPQHF; DNA: TGTGCCAGCAGCTTAGGGGGGTATCAGCCCCAGCATTTT
V: TRBV12-3/TRBV12-4; J: TRBJ2-7; size: .; D: TRBD2; CDR3: CASNLAGETYEQYF; DNA: TGTGCCAGCAATCTAGCGGGAGAGACCTACGAGCAGTACTTC
V: TRBV20-1; J: TRBJ2-5; size: many; D: .; CDR3: CSARDGASVQETQYF; DNA: TGCAGTGCTAGAGATGGCGCTAGCGTCCAAGAGACCCAGTACTTC
V: TRBV7-2; J: TRBJ2-2; size: few; D: TRBD1; CDR3: CASSKDRGRTGELFF; DNA: TGTGCCAGCAGCAAGGACAGGGGCCGCACCGGGGAGCTGTTTTTT
V: TRBV12-5; J: TRBJ2-6; size: few; D: .; CDR3: CASGFNTMRPGANVLTF; DNA: TGTGCTAGTGGTTTCAATACGATGAGGCCTGGGGCCAACGTCCTGACTTTC
V: TRBV28; J: TRBJ2-7; size: many; D: .; CDR3: CASSWVKGMPYEQYF; DNA: TGTGCCAGCAGTTGGGTCAAGGGCATGCCCTACGAGCAGTACTTC
V: TRBV28; J: TRBJ1-1; size: many; D: .; CDR3: CATQGTVADGYTEAFF; DNA: TGTGCCACCCAGGGTACGGTGGCAGACGGTTACACTGAAGCTTTCTTT
V: TRBV3-1; J: TRBJ2-7; size: .; D: .; CDR3: CASSSRGRYYEQYF; DNA: TGTGCCAGCAGCTCTCGGGGCAGGTACTACGAGCAGTACTTC
V: TRBV28; J: TRBJ1-1; size: many; D: .; CDR3: CASRPRVPTEAFF; DNA: TGTGCCAGCAGGCCCAGGGTGCCCACTGAAGCTTTCTTT
V: TRBV19; J: TRBJ2-7; size: .; D: TRBD2; CDR3: CASSGDPPPISGIAGGWDEQYF; DNA: TGTGCCAGTAGCGGGGACCCACCCCCGATCAGCGGGATAGCGGGAGGATGGGACGAGCAGTACTTC
V: TRBV20-1; J: TRBJ2-1; size: many; D: TRBD2; CDR3: CSAGTSGGSYNEQFF; DNA: TGCAGTGCCGGGACTAGCGGAGGCTCCTACAATGAGCAGTTCTTC
V: TRBV7-2; J: TRBJ2-1; size: few; D: .; CDR3: CASSLVRPGAEQFF; DNA: TGTGCCAGCAGCTTAGTGAGGCCAGGGGCTGAGCAGTTCTTC
V: TRBV7-9; J: TRBJ2-5; size: many; D: .; CDR3: CASSLAGAGPLETQYF; DNA: TGTGCCAGCAGCTTAGCTGGTGCAGGGCCCCTCGAGACCCAGTACTTC
V: TRBV28; J: TRBJ2-3; size: many; D: TRBD2; CDR3: CASSSGGGVGNTQYF; DNA: TGTGCCAGCAGTTCCGGGGGGGGAGTGGGGAATACGCAGTATTTT
V: TRBV7-2; J: TRBJ2-1; size: many; D: TRBD2; CDR3: CASTLAGSSLYNEQFF; DNA: TGTGCCAGCACCTTAGCGGGGAGTAGCTTGTACAATGAGCAGTTCTTC
V: TRBV24-1; J: TRBJ1-2; size: .; D: TRBD1; CDR3: CATSDMDREYGYTF; DNA: TGTGCCACCAGTGATATGGACAGGGAATATGGCTACACCTTC
V: TRBV12-3/TRBV12-4; J: TRBJ2-1; size: few; D: .; CDR3: CASSFPGPYNEQFF; DNA: TGTGCCAGCAGTTTTCCCGGGCCCTACAATGAGCAGTTCTTC
V: TRBV7-9; J: TRBJ1-2; size: .; D: .; CDR3: CASSAGREDGYTF; DNA: TGTGCCAGCAGCGCGGGGAGGGAAGATGGCTACACCTTC
V: TRBV14; J: TRBJ2-1; size: few; D: TRBD2; CDR3: CASSQEAGGWDEQFF; DNA: TGTGCCAGCAGCCAAGAGGCGGGAGGATGGGATGAGCAGTTCTTC
V: TRBV7-9; J: TRBJ2-3; size: few; D: .; CDR3: CASSLAGLGADTQYF; DNA: TGTGCCAGCAGCTTAGCGGGATTGGGCGCAGATACGCAGTATTTT
V: TRBV5-5; J: TRBJ2-7; size: .; D: TRBD1; CDR3: CASSLDGQAILDEQYF; DNA: TGTGCCAGCAGCTTGGACGGACAGGCGATCCTAGACGAGCAGTACTTC
V: TRBV6-2/TRBV6-3; J: TRBJ2-7; size: many; D: TRBD1; CDR3: CASRIETGVYEQYF; DNA: TGTGCCAGCAGGATTGAGACAGGGGTCTACGAGCAGTACTTC
V: TRBV6-1; J: TRBJ2-1; size: .; D: .; CDR3: CASSTPGPGDEQLF; DNA: TGTGCCAGCAGTACACCGGGACCGGGCGATGAGCAGCTCTTC
V: TRBV20-1; J: TRBJ2-1; size: many; D: .; CDR3: CSATPDTYNEQFF; DNA: TGCAGTGCTACCCCGGACACCTACAATGAGCAGTTCTTC
V: TRBV19; J: TRBJ2-7; size: few; D: .; CDR3: CASSKRDSPYEQYF; DNA: TGTGCCAGTAGTAAGAGGGACTCCCCCTACGAGCAGTACTTC
V: TRBV18; J: TRBJ1-1; size: many; D: TRBD1; CDR3: CASSQGVDTEAFF; DNA: TGTGCCAGCTCCCAGGGGGTGGACACTGAAGCTTTCTTT
V: TRBV7-8; J: TRBJ2-2; size: many; D: TRBD2; CDR3: CASSISSGRNTGELFF; DNA: TGTGCCAGCAGTATTTCTAGCGGGAGGAACACCGGGGAGCTGTTTTTT
V: TRBV5-1; J: TRBJ2-3; size: many; D: TRBD2; CDR3: CASSFTGSGEIRTDTQYF; DNA: TGCGCCAGCAGCTTCACGGGTAGCGGGGAAATCCGCACAGATACGCAGTATTTT
V: TRBV7-8; J: TRBJ2-5; size: many; D: .; CDR3: CASSLPLLRGETQYF; DNA: TGTGCCAGCAGCCTTCCATTACTGAGGGGAGAGACCCAGTACTTC
V: TRBV10-3; J: TRBJ2-2; size: .; D: .; CDR3: CATNQGTGELFF; DNA: TGTGCCACTAACCAGGGGACCGGGGAGCTGTTTTTT
V: TRBV28; J: TRBJ1-5; size: many; D: .; CDR3: CASSFYMTGSNQPQHF; DNA: TGTGCCAGCAGTTTTTATATGACGGGGAGCAATCAGCCCCAGCATTTT
V: TRBV3-1; J: TRBJ2-2; size: many; D: .; CDR3: CASSQPGLPNTGELFF; DNA: TGTGCCAGCAGCCAACCGGGCCTTCCGAACACCGGGGAGCTGTTTTTT
V: TRBV6-2/TRBV6-3; J: TRBJ2-7; size: many; D: TRBD1; CDR3: CASSLVGQARDEQYF; DNA: TGTGCCAGCTCCCTGGTGGGACAGGCGAGGGACGAGCAGTACTTC
V: TRBV12-3/TRBV12-4; J: TRBJ1-2; size: few; D: .; CDR3: CASSFRALNYGYTF; DNA: TGTGCCAGCAGTTTCCGGGCCCTCAATTATGGCTACACCTTC
V: TRBV3-1; J: TRBJ2-3; size: few; D: .; CDR3: CASSQVVGGPSTDTQYF; DNA: TGTGCCAGCAGCCAAGTGGTTGGAGGGCCAAGCACAGATACGCAGTATTTT
V: TRBV5-1; J: TRBJ2-7; size: .; D: .; CDR3: CASSSDTYGEQYF; DNA: TGCGCCAGCAGCTCGGACACATACGGCGAGCAGTACTTC
V: TRBV7-9; J: TRBJ2-7; size: .; D: TRBD2; CDR3: CASRASGNQYEQYF; DNA: TGTGCCAGCAGGGCTAGCGGGAATCAATACGAGCAGTACTTC
V: TRBV30; J: TRBJ1-1; size: many; D: .; CDR3: CAWSSEMNTEAFF; DNA: TGTGCCTGGAGCAGCGAGATGAACACTGAAGCTTTCTTT
V: TRBV2; J: TRBJ2-4; size: many; D: TRBD1; CDR3: CASNGQGKNIQYF; DNA: TGTGCCAGCAACGGACAGGGAAAAAACATTCAGTACTTC